The 3 T cell receptor beta chains presented below share a single source sample, sequenced in a study of cytomegalovirus exposure and HLA in healthy donors. Primers for the PCR totalled 60 Vbeta and 13 Jbeta. Generated by immunoSEQ multiplex PCR, the TCRdb table keeps only in-frame clones and is missing some. The table lists under 300,000 clones, approximately 84% of them singletons. What was sequenced was PBMCs. The receptors here all came from a woman aged 40 to 50 in good health and CMV-seropositive.

The V call is TRBV27, the J call TRBJ2-7; 9 bases align to TRBD1. With 5 bases clipped from V and 1 base from J, the junction kept 6 bases outside the gene matches. CDR3 length: 15 amino acids. In germline, CDR1 is MNHEY, CDR2 SMNVEV (reference sequence). Here the CDR3 DNA reads TGTGCCAGCAGTAAACAGGGGGCCCTATCCTACGAGCAGTACTTC. Protein sequence: CASSKQGALSYEQYF.

The V and J genes are TRBV6-5 and TRBJ1-5; D remains unclear. Germline CDR1 is MNHEY and CDR2 is SVGAGI. V lost 0 bases to trimming and J lost 3 bases, with 12 bases between them. This CDR3 region has 16 residues. The CDR3: CASSYSGSSDNQPQHF. The CDR3 DNA reads as TGTGCCAGCAGTTACTCGGGGAGTTCGGACAATCAGCCCCAGCATTTT.

The gene calls are TRBV30 and TRBJ2-3; TRBD2 matches 11 bases. This CDR3 is built from 15 residues. With V trimmed by 1 base and J by 4 bases, 4 bases remained unmatched. Per germline, CDR1 GTSNPN and CDR2 SVGIG (reference sequence). CDR3 sequence: CAWSGDSGRADTQYF. The DNA for the CDR3 is TGTGCCTGGAGTGGGGATAGCGGGAGGGCAGATACGCAGTATTTT. The entire variable domain, with the rest obtained from reference TRBV30 and TRBJ2-3, is as follows: SQTIHQWPATLVQPVGSPLSLECTVEGTSNPNLYWYRQAAGRGLQLLFYSVGIGQISSEVPQNLSASRPQDRQFILSSKKLLLSDSGFYLCAWSGDSGRADTQYFGPGTRLTVL.